This TCR beta chain was identified during a study of T-cell memory formation after mild COVID-19. The overall study: Among the donors, TCR clusters were largely specific to each donor. Study-wide results and limits: Day 15 to 85 contracting clones showed balanced CD4/CD8; day 15 to 37 expanders favored CD4+.

The TCR alpha and TCR beta cDNA libraries, bearing sample barcodes and UMIs, were generated by 5'RACE using constant-segment primers. TCRdb itself ran the 5' RACE reads through MiXCR, one entry per CDR3 protein. The profile covers hundreds of thousands of distinct CDR3 sequences, with 15% to 20% appearing a single time and roughly an eighth taken by the ten largest. Of note for this clonotype: As yet, its antigen is unknown.

V dropped 8 bases and J dropped 1 base, with 11 bases sitting between them. Germline CDR1 reads MGHDK; CDR2 reads SYGVNS. CDR3 length equals 13 residues. The J gene is TRBJ1-1, the V gene TRBV25-1; weak D call: TRBD1 (5 bases). The source material was PBMCs or a T cell subset sorted from them (not recorded which). This TCR was recovered from an adult woman who had mild COVID-19 (a few samples of this study predate the infection). Cell type and time point are not known. The CDR3 region is CASYEGPNTEAFF. In DNA, the CDR3 is TGTGCCAGCTATGAGGGACCGAACACTGAAGCTTTCTTT. Complete variable domain (other parts from reference TRBV25-1 and TRBJ1-1): EADIYQTPRYLVIGTGKKITLECSQTMGHDKMYWYQQDPGMELHLIHYSYGVNSTEKGDLSSESTVSRIRTEHFPLTLESARPSHTSQYLCASYEGPNTEAFFGQGTRLTVV.